This T cell receptor beta chain emerged from a study of CD4 T cells in relation to SARS-CoV-2 and coronaviruses. Whole-study context: The negative reference was HIV-1 Nef peptide pool or peptide-free culture.

Before the COVID-19 pandemic, during about 2010-2018, CD4+ T cells were taken from unexposed donors. CD4+ T cells were isolated from the cells after about nine days of culture. Assay used: immunoSEQ multiplex PCR; TCRdb lists only in-frame clones, some missing. The sample has around 26,000 clones; about 82% are singletons. In regard to this clone: What it binds is not known.

Germline loops: CDR1 LGHNA, CDR2 YSLEER. The CDR3 is 17 amino acids. The V end lost 0 bases, the J end lost 1 base, and 12 bases lay between the germline ends. The sequence was collected from a human donor in good health. The gene calls are TRBV4-3 and TRBJ2-2; perhaps TRBD2 as D (6 bases). Input material: CD4+ T cells from PBMCs, cultured in vitro. CDR3 nucleotide sequence: TGCGCCAGCAGCCAAGATTGGGAGGCCCTGAACACCGGGGAGCTGTTTTTT. It is translated as CASSQDWEALNTGELFF.